The T cell receptor (beta chain) described here comes from a study of T-cell memory formation after mild COVID-19. Across the study: Each donor largely had its own TCR clusters. General study points: The finding that pre-infection memory included some responding clones suggested that cross-reactive memory joined. CD8+ contracting clones occupied EMRA, while CD4+ ones occupied mainly CM and EM.

After 5'RACE with constant-segment primers, TCR alpha and TCR beta cDNA libraries carrying sample barcodes and UMIs were obtained. Each CDR3 protein is one row after TCRdb ran MiXCR on the 5' RACE reads. The table has hundreds of thousands of distinct CDR3 sequences, 15% to 20% seen once; the top ten hold around 12%. Notes on this clonotype: Its antigen is as yet unknown.

The CDR3 length is 16 residues. The V end was cut by 0 bases, the J end by 3 bases, with 12 bases between. CDR1 SGHKS and CDR2 YYEKEE come from the germline V gene (reference sequence). This clonotype was sampled from an adult woman who had mild COVID-19 (a few samples of this study predate the infection). Cell type and time point are not known. Material: PBMCs or a T cell subset sorted from them (not recorded which). The chain is built from TRBV5-5 and TRBJ2-2; D not certain. The CDR3 is CASSLAKGIHTGELFF. CDR3 coding DNA: TGTGCCAGCAGCTTGGCCAAGGGTATCCACACCGGGGAGCTGTTTTTT.